This paragraph covers one T cell receptor (beta chain) sequence. The CDR3 is 14 residues long. The J segment lost 6 bases and the V segment lost 7 bases, leaving 8 bases of the junction unmatched. Germline-derived CDR1 and CDR2 are MNHEY and SVGAGI. This entry is derived from a study of T cell responses to AZD1222 COVID-19 vaccine. Study in general: Second doses that came at about 4 or about 12 weeks were put together.

TCRdb's table, derived via immunoSEQ multiplex PCR, lists solely in-frame clones and lacks some. The repertoire includes 150,000 to 180,000 clones, about 88% of them detected once, and around 3% sits in the top ten. Sample: peripheral blood, taken on day 0 of AZD1222 vaccination. The V gene is TRBV6-5, the J gene TRBJ2-3, with 9 bases aligning to TRBD1. The receptor comes from an adult in good health. CDR3 DNA: TGTGCCAGCATTCCGGGACAGGGATCTGATACGCAGTATTTT. Its translation is CASIPGQGSDTQYF.